A single sample gave rise to the 8 T cell receptor beta chains below, sequenced in a study of blood T cell repertoires in COVID-19. Profiled with immunoSEQ multiplex PCR; TCRdb holds only in-frame clones, not every one. The sample records some 50,000 clones, more than 85% being singletons. The sequencing input was PBMCs or T cells enriched from blood (not recorded which). The receptors originated from a woman aged 45-65 years who had recovered from COVID-19.

V is TRBV28 and J is TRBJ2-7; 8 bases agree with TRBD2. V was pared by 5 bases and J by 1 base, with 10 bases of the junction left unmatched. Germline CDR1 MDHEN, CDR2 SYDVKM. The CDR3 totals 16 residues. The CDR3 DNA sequence: TGTGCCAGCAGTGTCAGGACCGGGACTAGGTCCTACGAGCAGTACTTC. Translating it yields CASSVRTGTRSYEQYF.

The chain couples TRBV6-5 to TRBJ2-7; D ambiguous. V lost 8 bases, J lost 3 bases, and 11 bases lay in between. This CDR3 has 12 residues. In germline, CDR1 is MNHEY, CDR2 SVGAGI. The CDR3 region is CASEAQIYEQYF. CDR3 nucleotide sequence: TGTGCCAGCGAAGCGCAGATCTACGAGCAGTACTTC.

The chain employs TRBV10-3 and TRBJ1-3, with D hard to call. From germline, CDR1 is ENHRY and CDR2 SYGVKD. Trimming left V 3 bases short and J 7 bases short, with 13 bases between. This CDR3 contains 14 residues. CDR3 DNA: TGTGCCATCAGTGAAGGCAGGCCTGCCAACACCATATATTTT. Protein: CAISEGRPANTIYF.

This chain connects TRBV5-1 to TRBJ1-1, with D possibly being TRBD1 (6 bases). The CDR3 length is 16 residues. The V gene's germline CDR1 is SGHRS and CDR2 YFSETQ. V was clipped by 0 bases and J by 2 bases, with 14 bases between them. CDR3 nucleotides: TGCGCCAGCAGCTTGGGGTCAGGGGTAGGTAACACTGAAGCTTTCTTT. Its protein is CASSLGSGVGNTEAFF.

V usage is TRBV6-5 and J usage is TRBJ1-3; D gene ambiguous. Trimming took off 3 bases at V and 4 bases at J, with 10 bases between the two ends. CDR3 size: 14 residues. Germline CDR1 reads MNHEY; CDR2 reads SVGAGI. The CDR3 here is CASSYLGGGNTIYF. The CDR3, as DNA: TGTGCCAGCAGTTATTTAGGCGGGGGAAACACCATATATTTT.

This chain connects TRBV19 to TRBJ1-4; 7 positions agree with TRBD1. Germline V gene data show CDR1 as LNHDA and CDR2 as SQIVND (reference sequence). The CDR3 extends over 14 amino acids. V dropped 3 bases and J dropped 7; count of bases not matched to a gene: 5. The CDR3 spells CASSMGTAPEKLFF. CDR3 bases: TGTGCCAGTAGTATGGGGACAGCGCCTGAAAAACTGTTTTTT.

This chain joins TRBV11-2 and TRBJ1-1; possibly TRBD1 for D (5 bases). Trimming stripped 1 base from V and 2 bases from J, with 11 bases between. The CDR3 loop spans 15 amino acids. Germline V CDR1 and CDR2: SGHAT, FQNNGV. This CDR3 is CASSLVMGGNTEAFF. The CDR3 nucleotides read TGTGCCAGCAGCTTAGTCATGGGGGGTAACACTGAAGCTTTCTTT.

The CDR3 region has the DNA TGTGCCAGCAGTTTTGCGCCAGAGACCCAGTACTTC. Protein product: CASSFAPETQYF. V is TRBV12-3 or TRBV12-4 and J is TRBJ2-5; D remains ambiguous. The CDR3 runs to 12 residues. V was trimmed by 3 bases and J by 4 bases, leaving 6 bases between them.